This TCR beta chain emerged from a study of PD-1 blockade in classical Hodgkin lymphoma. Whole-study results and caveats: In CD4+ cells, TCR diversity went up significantly by C4D1, but in CD8+ cells it did not. Anyone who began nivolumab under 1 year after ASCT was excluded.

Sequencing used immunoSEQ multiplex PCR; TCRdb keeps in-frame clones, though not all of them. The table includes tens of thousands of clones, about nine tenths detected once. Trimming took 4 bases from V and 5 from J; bases not matched to a gene: 9. Germline V gene data show CDR1 as MGHDK and CDR2 as SYGVNS. The CDR3 is made up of 15 amino acids. No patient escaped relapse after autologous stem cell transplantation, and brentuximab vedotin exposure varied. This clone was detected a few times. What it recognizes is unknown. The J gene is TRBJ2-7, the V gene TRBV25-1; 9 bases are a match to TRBD1. The sequencing used peripheral blood mononuclear cells (PBMCs), collected at baseline. This TCR was sampled from a human donor with classical Hodgkin lymphoma. Here the CDR3 DNA reads TGTGCCAGCAGTGCAATAAGGACAGGGGAAGACGAGCAGTACTTC. It is translated as CASSAIRTGEDEQYF.